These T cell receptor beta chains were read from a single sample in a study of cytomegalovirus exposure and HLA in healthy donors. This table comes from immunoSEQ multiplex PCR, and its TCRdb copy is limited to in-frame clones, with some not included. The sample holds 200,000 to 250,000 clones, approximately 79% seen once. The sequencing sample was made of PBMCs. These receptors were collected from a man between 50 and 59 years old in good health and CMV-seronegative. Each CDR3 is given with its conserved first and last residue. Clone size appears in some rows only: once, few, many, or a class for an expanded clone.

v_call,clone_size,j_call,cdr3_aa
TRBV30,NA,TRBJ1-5,CAWSPLGGLQPQHF
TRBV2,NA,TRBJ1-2,CASTNPNYGYTF
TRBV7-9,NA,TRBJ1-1,CSSGPANTEAFF
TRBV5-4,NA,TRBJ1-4,CASSTGGGVEKLFF
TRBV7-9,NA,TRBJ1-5,CASSLSSNQPQHF
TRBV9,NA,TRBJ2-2,CASSSRERGELFF
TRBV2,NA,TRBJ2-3,CASSASGRRGTDTQYF
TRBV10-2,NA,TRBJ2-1,CASSERAGTSLFF
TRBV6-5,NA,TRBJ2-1,CASSYDSFSYNEQFF
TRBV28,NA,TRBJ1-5,CASRGRSQPQHF
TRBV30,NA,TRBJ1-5,CAWSVGGARSNQPQHF
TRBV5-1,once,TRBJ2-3,CASNWDTVSTDTQYF
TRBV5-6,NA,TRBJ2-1,CASSSTTGTPYNEQFF
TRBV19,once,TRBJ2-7,CASSISAEGAEQYF
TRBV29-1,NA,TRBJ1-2,CSVIWTVNYGYTF
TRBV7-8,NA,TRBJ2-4,CASTDRRGVDIQYF
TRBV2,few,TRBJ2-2,CASSDLGQVAGTGELFF
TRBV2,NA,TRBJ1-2,CASSTRDRVNYGYTF
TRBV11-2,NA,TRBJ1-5,CASSTTRGRGQPQHF
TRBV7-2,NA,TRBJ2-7,CASSFSGQATYEQYF
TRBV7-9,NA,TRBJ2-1,CASSFTSGGRNEQFF
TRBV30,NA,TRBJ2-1,CAWSRSGRVNEQFF
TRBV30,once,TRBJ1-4,CAWAGRRGGATNEKLFF
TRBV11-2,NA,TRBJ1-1,CASSLDGPEAFF
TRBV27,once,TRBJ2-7,CASSLNAGGRYEQYF
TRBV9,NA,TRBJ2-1,CASSVEGSGSYNEQFF
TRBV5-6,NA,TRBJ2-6,CASSRTGERSGANVLTF
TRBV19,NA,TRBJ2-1,CASSGSSYNEQFF
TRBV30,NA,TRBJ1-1,CAWSVRGGMNTEAFF
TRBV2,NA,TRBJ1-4,CASSEALAGKLFF
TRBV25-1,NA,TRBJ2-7,CASTGQGTYEQYF
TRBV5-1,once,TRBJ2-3,CASSLVLAGGPNTQYF
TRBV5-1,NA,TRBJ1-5,CASSVQGLSNQPQHF
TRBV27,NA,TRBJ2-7,CASASGAYEQYF
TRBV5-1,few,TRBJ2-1,CASSLTAGDHNEQFF
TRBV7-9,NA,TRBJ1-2,CSTEILNYGYTF
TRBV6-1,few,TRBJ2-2,CASSRDRVNTGELFF
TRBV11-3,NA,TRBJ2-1,CASSLGIAGGQEEQFF
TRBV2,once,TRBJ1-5,CASSDPGANNQPQHF
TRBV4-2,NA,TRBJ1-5,CASSQEDRGPRQPQHF
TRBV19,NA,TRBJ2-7,CASSRTVSAYEQYF
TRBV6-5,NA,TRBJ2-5,CASSPGAVLQETQYF
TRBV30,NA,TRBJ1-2,CAWDRDSNGYTF
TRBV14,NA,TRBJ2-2,CASSRQGANTGELFF
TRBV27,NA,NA,CASRLRQMSYEQYF
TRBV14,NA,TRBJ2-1,CASSQVGSSSYNEQFF